The entry below gives a single TCR beta chain sequence along with its context. Its antigen is not known. TCRdb reanalysed the 5' RACE reads using MiXCR and keeps one entry per CDR3 protein. The data show about 450,000 distinct CDR3 sequences, roughly 27% seen once. This entry belongs to a study of CD8 T cells in ankylosing spondylitis. The V gene's germline CDR1 is LGHNA and CDR2 YNFKEQ. V lost 4 bases to trimming and J lost 6 bases, with 18 bases between them. The CDR3 has 16 residues. The study, taken as a whole, reports: What appeared characteristic of ankylosing spondylitis blood was a TCR beta motif of eight highly homologous variants.

The chain combines TRBV4-2 with TRBJ1-4, with D uncertain. The sequence was collected from a male donor with ankylosing spondylitis. Sample: blood, either unsorted or a sorted T cell fraction (not recorded which). The CDR3, as DNA: TGTGCCAGCAGCCGCACAGCGAGGGCGTCGGATGAAAAACTGTTTTTT. Protein sequence: CASSRTARASDEKLFF.